The entry below describes one T cell receptor (beta chain). This sample is part of a study of cytomegalovirus exposure and HLA in healthy donors. For the study at large: An earlier analysis found 95 million to 140 million unique TCR beta sequences from approximately 190 million T cells.

The V end lost 7 bases, the J end lost 0 bases, and 15 bases lay between the germline ends. The CDR3 is 16 residues long. Germline V gene lookup returns CDR1 SEHNR and CDR2 FQNEAQ (reference sequence). 13 Jbeta primers and 60 Vbeta primers were used for the PCR. Methods used by the authors: A follow-up analysis tallied around 80 million unique TCR beta chains, roughly 11 million shared. Some clones are missing from TCRdb's copy, which holds only in-frame ones; the method was immunoSEQ multiplex PCR. Clone size and V and J calls were adopted from that table, with D and trimming inferred from the DNA. This sample's table has 70,000 or so clones.

Sequencing input: PBMCs. The chain is built from TRBV7-9 and TRBJ2-2; possible D gene TRBD2, 8 bases. The clonotype comes from a female donor in good health and CMV-seropositive. Written as DNA, the CDR3 is TGTGCCAGCACCCGGGAGGGGGCTTCGAACACCGGGGAGCTGTTTTTT. It translates to CASTREGASNTGELFF.